The 10 T cell receptor beta chains reported below all come from one sample, sequenced in a study of blood T cell repertoires in COVID-19. The table came from immunoSEQ multiplex PCR; TCRdb's copy has only in-frame clones and leaves some out. In the table there are about 400,000 clones, more than 85% of which are singletons. Sequenced: peripheral blood. These receptors all stem from a human donor in a cohort sampled during active COVID-19.

This clone showed up just a few times. This rearrangement joins TRBV5-1 to TRBJ2-7; possibly TRBD1 for D (6 bases). Germline values: CDR1 SGHRS, CDR2 YFSETQ. V gave up 4 bases and J gave up 3 bases, with 8 bases separating them. The CDR3 runs 12 residues. The CDR3 DNA reads as TGCGCCAGCAGCCCACAGGGCTACGAGCAGTACTTC. Encoded protein: CASSPQGYEQYF.

The chain joins TRBV25-1 to TRBJ1-3; the match to TRBD1 covers 8 bases. This CDR3 has 13 residues. Trimming at V came to 10 bases and at J to 3 bases, leaving 5 bases not matched to a gene. Germline V gene sequence: CDR1 MGHDK, CDR2 SYGVNS. The CDR3 loop is CATNDRGGNTIYF. Here the CDR3 DNA reads TGTGCCACCAACGACAGGGGTGGAAACACCATATATTTT.

This clone was seen more than once but under ten times. This sequence joins TRBV15 and TRBJ1-5; D not certain. CDR1 is LNHNV and CDR2 is YYDKDF in the germline V gene (reference sequence). V was cut by 5 bases and J by 0 bases, with 8 bases left in between. The CDR3 contains 14 residues. For the CDR3, the DNA is TGTGCCACCAGCGACGGGTATAGCAATCAGCCCCAGCATTTT. This sequence encodes CATSDGYSNQPQHF.

The chain recombines TRBV3-1 (or the pseudogene TRBV3-2) with TRBJ2-3; 14 nucleotides align to TRBD2. V shed 3 bases and J 14 bases; nucleotides not matched to a gene: 4. Germline CDR1 reads LGHDT; CDR2 reads YNNKEL (reference sequence). The CDR3 sequence is 13 residues long. This CDR3 is CASSQGTSGSGYF. CDR3 bases: TGTGCCAGCAGCCAGGGGACTAGCGGGAGTGGGTATTTT.

This chain connects TRBV24-1 to TRBJ2-2; TRBD2 matches at 8 bases. The germline CDR1 and CDR2 sequences are KGHDR and SFDVKD. This CDR3 spans 16 amino acids. V lost 4 bases and J lost 5; bases outside the gene matches: 8. CDR3 nucleotides: TGTGCCACCAGTGAGGGGGGACTAGGAACGACCGGGGAGCTGTTTTTT. It is translated as CATSEGGLGTTGELFF.

This clone has only one observation. The DNA for the CDR3 is TGTGCCAGCAGGGGATACAGGGTTAAGGGAGAGACCCAGTACTTC. This encodes CASRGYRVKGETQYF. The rearrangement links TRBV6-5 to TRBJ2-5, with TRBD1 as a possible D gene (6 bases). The V gene lost 6 bases and the J gene lost 4 bases, with 18 bases spanning the gap. CDR1 MNHEY and CDR2 SVGAGI come from the germline V gene. This CDR3 region has 15 residues.

The chain has TRBV30 and TRBJ1-5; D perhaps matches TRBD1 (6 bases). The length of the CDR3 is 13 residues. The germline gives CDR1 GTSNPN, CDR2 SVGIG (reference sequence). The ends were cut back, 1 base at V and 6 bases at J, with 10 bases in the middle. CDR3 sequence: CAWSAGAGQPQHF. Here the CDR3 DNA reads TGTGCCTGGAGTGCAGGGGCTGGTCAGCCCCAGCATTTT. Based on the CDR3 plus reference TRBV30 and TRBJ1-5, the full variable domain is SQTIHQWPATLVQPVGSPLSLECTVEGTSNPNLYWYRQAAGRGLQLLFYSVGIGQISSEVPQNLSASRPQDRQFILSSKKLLLSDSGFYLCAWSAGAGQPQHFGDGTRLSIL.

CDR3 sequence: CASFTGQEYQPQHF. The CDR3 DNA reads as TGTGCCAGTTTCACTGGACAGGAATATCAGCCCCAGCATTTT. V usage is TRBV28 and J usage is TRBJ1-5; 7 positions match TRBD1. Germline CDR1 MDHEN, CDR2 SYDVKM. This CDR3 contains 14 residues. J was trimmed by 5 bases and V by 9 bases; bases with no gene match: 10.

The chain carries TRBV10-3 and TRBJ2-2, with D tentatively TRBD1 (5 bases). The CDR3 is 15 residues long. V lost 4 bases and J lost 4, with 13 bases in between. The germline CDR1 and CDR2 sequences are ENHRY and SYGVKD. CDR3 coding DNA: TGTGCCATCAGTGGTAGGCAGGGTGGCACCGGGGAGCTGTTTTTT. Protein: CAISGRQGGTGELFF.

The V call is TRBV2, the J call TRBJ1-5; no reliable D call. This CDR3 region has 13 residues. V lost 7 bases and J 4 bases, leaving 11 bases between the germline ends. Germline V gene sequence: CDR1 SNHLY, CDR2 FYNNEI. As DNA, the CDR3 is TGTGCCAGCATGGGAGGGCTTAATCAGCCCCAGCATTTT. Translating it yields CASMGGLNQPQHF.